The rows below give T cell receptor beta chains drawn from one sample of a study of circulating and synovial CD4+ cells in juvenile arthritis. The method was immunoSEQ multiplex PCR; TCRdb's version includes in-frame clones alone and lacks a portion of them. The sample lists about 34,000 clones; 95% to 96% were seen once. The material sequenced was CD4+ T cells from blood. The receptors shown here come from a human donor with juvenile idiopathic arthritis. Both conserved end residues are part of each CDR3. D genes are given only for firm matches. Some rows mark clone size as missing; the rest say once, few, many or name a class of expanded clone.

V	D	J	size	CDR3	DNA
TRBV7-7	-	TRBJ2-1	once	CASPRLGSSYNEQFF	TGTGCCAGCCCTCGTTTGGGGAGCTCCTACAATGAGCAGTTCTTC
TRBV6-5	TRBD1	TRBJ2-7	-	CASSYLGQGEQYF	TGTGCCAGCAGTTACTTAGGACAGGGCGAGCAGTACTTC
TRBV28	-	TRBJ1-3	-	CASSLSGLSGNTIYF	TGTGCCAGCAGTTTGTCAGGACTCTCTGGAAACACCATATATTTT
TRBV18	-	TRBJ1-2	once	CASSPFGVYYGYTF	TGTGCCAGCTCACCGTTCGGGGTATACTATGGCTACACCTTC
TRBV10-3	TRBD1	TRBJ1-2	-	CAISASFLRQGDYGYTF	TGTGCCATCAGTGCGTCGTTCTTAAGACAGGGTGACTATGGCTACACCTTC
TRBV7-2	TRBD1	TRBJ2-1	-	CASSLERDSVQFF	TGTGCCAGCAGCTTAGAGAGGGACAGTGTGCAGTTCTTC
TRBV5-8	TRBD1	TRBJ1-5	-	CASKLIQGDQPQHF	TGTGCCAGCAAGCTTATACAGGGGGATCAGCCCCAGCATTTT
TRBV5-6	-	TRBJ2-5	once	CASSLYRLGLITQETQYF	TGTGCCAGCAGCTTGTATCGCTTGGGGCTGATCACCCAAGAGACCCAGTACTTC
TRBV18	-	TRBJ1-1	-	CASLPKENTEAFF	TGTGCCAGTCTACCTAAAGAGAACACTGAAGCTTTCTTT
TRBV5-1	TRBD2	TRBJ2-3	-	CASSLIGTSGETQYF	TGCGCCAGCAGCTTGATCGGGACTAGCGGGGAGACGCAGTATTTT
TRBV7-2	TRBD1	TRBJ2-7	-	CASSYTGASYEQYF	TGTGCCAGCAGTTATACAGGGGCGTCCTACGAGCAGTACTTC
TRBV5-6	-	TRBJ2-1	-	CASSLFFEGVEQFF	TGTGCCAGCAGCTTGTTTTTTGAGGGCGTTGAGCAGTTCTTC
TRBV10-1	-	TRBJ2-2	-	CASPRMNTGELFF	TGCGCCAGCCCCAGAATGAACACCGGGGAGCTGTTTTTT
TRBV18	-	TRBJ2-2	-	CASSSNLGELFF	TGTGCCAGCTCATCTAACCTGGGGGAGCTGTTTTTT
TRBV30	-	TRBJ1-2	-	CAWRGAPRLGYTF	TGTGCCTGGCGGGGGGCTCCAAGGCTCGGCTACACCTTC
TRBV5-6	-	TRBJ2-2	-	CASSLIDRYTGELFF	TGTGCCAGCAGCCTGATTGACAGGTACACCGGGGAGCTGTTTTTT
TRBV25-1	-	TRBJ2-5	-	CASSDHSIPETQYF	TGTGCCAGCAGTGATCACAGTATCCCCGAGACCCAGTACTTC
TRBV19	TRBD1	TRBJ1-1	-	CASSPDRGGTEAFF	TGTGCCAGTAGCCCTGACAGGGGTGGCACTGAAGCTTTCTTT
TRBV7-2	-	TRBJ2-1	-	CASSLGPDNEQFF	TGTGCCAGCAGCTTAGGGCCAGACAATGAGCAGTTCTTC
TRBV14	TRBD1	TRBJ1-4	few	CASSQARTGGEKLFF	TGTGCCAGCAGCCAAGCGAGGACAGGGGGAGAAAAACTGTTTTTT
TRBV11-2	-	TRBJ1-2	-	CASRRDTGLYGYTF	TGTGCCAGCAGACGGGATACGGGTCTCTATGGCTACACCTTC
TRBV4-1	-	TRBJ1-2	-	CASSQNEVQIIYGYTF	TGCGCCAGCAGCCAGAACGAAGTACAGATCATCTATGGCTACACCTTC
TRBV19	TRBD1	TRBJ1-1	-	CASTPGQANTEAFF	TGTGCCAGTACTCCGGGACAGGCGAACACTGAAGCTTTCTTT
TRBV18	-	TRBJ1-1	-	CASSPLGGMNTEAFF	TGTGCCAGCTCACCCTTGGGGGGGATGAACACTGAAGCTTTCTTT
TRBV5-8	-	TRBJ2-4	-	CASSLAFVSGSFAKNIQYF	TGTGCCAGCAGCCTTGCGTTTGTGTCCGGGTCGTTTGCCAAAAACATTCAGTACTTC
TRBV11-3	-	TRBJ2-1	-	CASSPRLVGEQFF	TGTGCCAGCAGCCCAAGACTAGTCGGAGAGCAGTTCTTC
TRBV6-4	TRBD1	TRBJ1-1	-	CASSTEGTGNTEAFF	TGTGCCAGCAGTACCGAAGGGACAGGGAACACTGAAGCTTTCTTT
TRBV7-9	-	TRBJ1-5	-	CASSRVGVDQPQHF	TGTGCCAGCAGCCGGGTCGGGGTGGATCAGCCCCAGCATTTT
TRBV6-1	TRBD1	TRBJ2-7	-	CASRMTGASYEQYF	TGTGCCAGCAGGATGACAGGGGCAAGCTACGAGCAGTACTTC
TRBV2	-	TRBJ2-5	once	CASRLAGSETQYF	TGTGCCAGCAGGCTAGCTGGATCCGAGACCCAGTACTTC
TRBV14	-	TRBJ1-1	-	CASSQDEGRVWTEAFF	TGTGCCAGCAGCCAAGATGAAGGCAGGGTTTGGACTGAAGCTTTCTTT
TRBV29-1	TRBD1	TRBJ1-5	-	CSDGGDRDQPQHF	TGCAGCGACGGGGGGGACAGGGATCAGCCCCAGCATTTT
TRBV5-6	-	TRBJ1-5	-	CASSLWGGNQPQHF	TGTGCCAGCAGCTTGTGGGGGGGCAATCAGCCCCAGCATTTT
TRBV9	TRBD1	TRBJ2-5	-	CASSPGQVEETQYF	TGTGCCAGCAGCCCAGGACAGGTCGAGGAGACCCAGTACTTC
TRBV30	TRBD2	TRBJ2-2	-	CACSGGAYTGELFF	TGTGCCTGTTCCGGGGGGGCCTACACCGGGGAGCTGTTTTTT
TRBV5-6	TRBD1	TRBJ2-3	-	CASSSRDRVLYF	TGTGCCAGCAGCTCCCGGGACAGGGTGCTGTATTTT
TRBV5-4	TRBD2	TRBJ2-1	-	CASSLGLAVYNEQFF	TGTGCCAGCAGCTTGGGGCTAGCGGTTTACAATGAGCAGTTCTTC
TRBV7-9	TRBD2	TRBJ2-1	-	CASSPLAGNEQFF	TGTGCCAGCAGCCCCCTAGCGGGAAATGAGCAGTTCTTC
TRBV30	-	TRBJ1-1	-	CAWNGHENTEAFF	TGTGCCTGGAATGGACACGAGAACACTGAAGCTTTCTTT
TRBV6-4	-	TRBJ1-2	-	CASSDTGTLNLDGYTF	TGTGCCAGCAGTGACACCGGGACTCTAAACTTAGATGGCTACACCTTC